The rows below give T cell receptor beta chains drawn from one sample of a study of cytomegalovirus exposure and HLA in healthy donors. Clones were sequenced by immunoSEQ multiplex PCR, and TCRdb holds only the in-frame ones, with some missing. The sample carries about 140,000 clones, around 75% recorded once. Sequencing used PBMCs. The receptors here all came from a man aged 18-30 years in good health and CMV-seropositive. Each CDR3 is given with its conserved first and last residue. A D gene is named only where the DNA matches it firmly. Expanded clones are given a class, and other clones once, few, many or no size at all.

d_call clone_size j_call v_call cdr3_aa cdr3_nt
TRBD1 . TRBJ1-2 TRBV9 CASSEQQGAVGYTF TGTGCCAGCAGCGAACAACAGGGGGCGGTTGGCTACACCTTC
TRBD1 . TRBJ1-2 TRBV6-1 CASWDRTGYTF TGTGCCAGCTGGGACAGGACTGGCTACACCTTC
. . TRBJ1-2 TRBV19 CASTESDTAYYGYTF TGTGCCAGTACCGAATCGGACACAGCCTACTATGGCTACACCTTC
. . TRBJ2-5 TRBV28 CASSLRPAGRETQYF TGTGCCAGCAGTTTAAGGCCGGCGGGACGGGAGACCCAGTACTTC
TRBD2 . TRBJ2-7 TRBV2 CASATSGGAYEQYF TGTGCCAGCGCTACTAGCGGGGGTGCCTACGAGCAGTACTTC
. . TRBJ2-2 TRBV5-1 CASSLVFRGNTGELFF TGCGCCAGCAGCTTGGTCTTCAGGGGCAACACCGGGGAGCTGTTTTTT
TRBD1 . TRBJ1-5 TRBV30 CAWEDRGVMAPHF TGTGCCTGGGAAGACAGGGGGGTGATGGCCCCCCATTTT
. . TRBJ1-3 TRBV7-2 CASQGLFGNTIYF TGTGCCTCCCAGGGACTTTTCGGAAACACCATATATTTT
. once TRBJ1-1 TRBV13 CASSLGPLGGHGEAFF TGTGCCAGCAGCTTAGGGCCCCTCGGGGGGCACGGTGAAGCTTTCTTT
. once TRBJ1-1 TRBV29-1 CSVVAGGSEAFF TGCAGCGTTGTGGCCGGAGGGAGCGAAGCTTTCTTT
. . TRBJ2-1 TRBV21-1 CASSTSSTGAPSYNEQFF TGTGCCAGCAGCACTTCGTCGACGGGAGCGCCTTCCTACAATGAGCAGTTCTTC
. . TRBJ2-5 TRBV11-2 CASSLRETQYF TGTGCCAGCAGCTTGAGGGAGACCCAGTACTTC
TRBD1 . TRBJ2-7 TRBV10-3 CAIRGTGSYEQYF TGTGCCATCAGGGGGACAGGCTCCTACGAGCAGTACTTC
. few TRBJ1-5 TRBV19 CASSILPNSKQPQHF TGTGCCAGTAGTATTCTTCCGAACTCGAAACAGCCCCAGCATTTT
TRBD2 . TRBJ2-7 TRBV27 CASSYGTSGSNEQYF TGTGCCAGCAGCTACGGGACTAGCGGGAGCAACGAGCAGTACTTC
. . TRBJ1-2 TRBV11-1 CASSPRTANGYTF TGTGCCAGCAGCCCGCGGACAGCAAATGGCTACACCTTC
TRBD1 . TRBJ2-7 TRBV5-5 CASSFTGTGSYEQYF TGTGCCAGCAGCTTTACCGGGACAGGCTCCTACGAGCAGTACTTC
TRBD2 . TRBJ2-7 TRBV10-3 CATSLGLTSEQYF TGTGCCACCTCACTGGGACTAACCTCAGAGCAGTACTTC
. few TRBJ1-1 TRBV19 CAGPGNGTEAFF TGTGCCGGTCCGGGGAACGGCACTGAAGCTTTCTTT
. . TRBJ2-3 TRBV5-6 CASSLGGTRDTQYF TGTGCCAGCAGCTTGGGAGGAACCCGGGATACGCAGTATTTT
. few TRBJ1-1 TRBV19 CASRRDFTEAFF TGTGCCAGCCGGCGGGACTTCACTGAAGCTTTCTTT
TRBD1 . TRBJ2-1 TRBV11-1 CASSPNRGTYNEQFF TGTGCCAGCAGCCCCAACAGGGGAACCTACAATGAGCAGTTCTTC
. . TRBJ2-1 TRBV6-6 CAGAGEGLANEQFF TGTGCGGGGGCCGGGGAGGGCCTGGCAAATGAGCAGTTCTTC
TRBD1 . TRBJ1-2 TRBV29-1 CSVVRDSYGYTF TGCAGCGTTGTCCGGGACAGCTATGGCTACACCTTC
TRBD2 . TRBJ2-3 TRBV9 CASNIAGGRTDTQYF TGTGCCAGCAATATAGCGGGAGGTAGGACAGATACGCAGTATTTT
. . TRBJ2-1 TRBV27 CASNERGTDEQFF TGTGCCAGCAACGAAAGGGGTACCGATGAGCAGTTCTTC
. . TRBJ2-2 TRBV9 CASSVGSGDGELFF TGTGCCAGCAGCGTAGGGTCAGGGGATGGGGAGCTGTTTTTT
. . TRBJ2-1 TRBV27 CASSPITSSYNEQFF TGTGCCAGCAGCCCTATAACTAGCTCCTACAATGAGCAGTTCTTC
TRBD2 . TRBJ2-1 TRBV11-2 CASSLTSGRGNEQFF TGTGCCAGCAGCTTAACTAGCGGGAGAGGGAATGAGCAGTTCTTC
. . TRBJ1-5 TRBV6-5 CASSRQSSNQPQHF TGTGCCAGCAGTCGACAGAGTAGCAATCAGCCCCAGCATTTT
TRBD2 few TRBJ2-7 TRBV28 CASSLWGLAAYEQYF TGTGCCAGCAGTTTATGGGGACTAGCTGCCTACGAGCAGTACTTC
TRBD1 . TRBJ1-2 TRBV11-3 CASSPCGGQGDVYYGYTF TGTGCCAGCAGCCCCTGCGGGGGACAGGGGGATGTGTACTATGGCTACACCTTC
. . TRBJ2-1 TRBV18 CASSPPSPGTVGLNEQFF TGTGCCAGCTCACCGCCTTCCCCCGGGACAGTCGGACTAAATGAGCAGTTCTTC
. once TRBJ2-7 TRBV10-3 CAISAPNRAYEQYF TGTGCCATCAGTGCCCCAAACAGAGCCTACGAGCAGTACTTC
. . TRBJ1-3 TRBV15 CATSRDLSLDTIYF TGTGCCACCAGCAGAGACCTCTCCCTAGACACCATATATTTT
. . TRBJ1-5 TRBV7-9 CASSSTLGTDTQHF TGTGCCAGCAGCTCCACCTTAGGCACAGATACGCAGCATTTT
. . TRBJ2-7 TRBV15 CATSRAGWGRKTYEQYF TGTGCCACCAGCAGGGCGGGGTGGGGCAGAAAGACCTACGAGCAGTACTTC
. few TRBJ2-7 TRBV28 CASSLMPRGIGEQYF TGTGCCAGCAGTTTGATGCCCCGGGGGATTGGCGAGCAGTACTTC
. . TRBJ2-1 TRBV27 CASTSDSFDEQFF TGTGCCAGCACCTCGGACAGCTTCGATGAGCAGTTCTTC
. . TRBJ2-2 TRBV7-3 CASKTGPNTGELFF TGTGCCAGCAAAACGGGTCCCAACACCGGGGAGCTGTTTTTT
TRBD1 . TRBJ2-3 TRBV29-1 CSVKDRGVRSDTQYF TGCAGCGTGAAGGACAGGGGGGTACGATCGGATACGCAGTATTTT
. . TRBJ2-3 TRBV7-9 CASSFWETDTQYF TGTGCCAGCAGCTTTTGGGAGACAGATACGCAGTATTTT
. . TRBJ1-2 TRBV29-1 CSVAVRGLNYGYTF TGCAGCGTTGCGGTCAGGGGCCTGAACTATGGCTACACCTTC